This T cell receptor beta chain was sequenced in a study of shared clonotypes between healthy human individuals. Study-level background: In total, the donors were a couple of women and a few men aged 18 to 49.

Clones were sequenced by immunoSEQ multiplex PCR, and TCRdb holds only the in-frame ones, with some missing. Among 450,000 to 600,000 clones, 79% were seen once, and the ten largest hold 13%. Per the germline V gene, CDR1 is MDHEN and CDR2 is SYDVKM. Trimming cost V 7 bases and J 5 bases, with 11 bases left between them. This CDR3 has 13 amino acids. The sequence came from a woman in her forties in good health. Some clones in this sample may be carry-over from other donors' samples. J is TRBJ2-2 and V is TRBV28, with unresolved D. Sequencing was performed on PBMCs. The CDR3: CASTHSMTGELFF. The DNA for the CDR3 is TGTGCCAGCACCCATAGTATGACCGGGGAGCTGTTTTTT.